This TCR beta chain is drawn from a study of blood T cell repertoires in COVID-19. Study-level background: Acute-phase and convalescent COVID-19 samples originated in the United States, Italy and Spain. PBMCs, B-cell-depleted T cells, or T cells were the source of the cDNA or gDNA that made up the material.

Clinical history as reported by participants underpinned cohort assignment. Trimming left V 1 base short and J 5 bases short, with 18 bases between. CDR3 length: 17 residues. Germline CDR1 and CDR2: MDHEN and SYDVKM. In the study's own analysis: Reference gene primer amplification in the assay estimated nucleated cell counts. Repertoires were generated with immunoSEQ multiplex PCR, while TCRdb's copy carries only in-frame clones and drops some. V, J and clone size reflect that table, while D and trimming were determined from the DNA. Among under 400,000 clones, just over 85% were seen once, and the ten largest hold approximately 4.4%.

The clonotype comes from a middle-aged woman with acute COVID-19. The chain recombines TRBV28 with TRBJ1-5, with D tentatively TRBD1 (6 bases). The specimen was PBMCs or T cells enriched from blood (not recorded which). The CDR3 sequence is CASSLSLRGGIDQPQHF. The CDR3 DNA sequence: TGTGCCAGCAGTTTATCCTTAAGAGGGGGAATTGATCAGCCCCAGCATTTT.